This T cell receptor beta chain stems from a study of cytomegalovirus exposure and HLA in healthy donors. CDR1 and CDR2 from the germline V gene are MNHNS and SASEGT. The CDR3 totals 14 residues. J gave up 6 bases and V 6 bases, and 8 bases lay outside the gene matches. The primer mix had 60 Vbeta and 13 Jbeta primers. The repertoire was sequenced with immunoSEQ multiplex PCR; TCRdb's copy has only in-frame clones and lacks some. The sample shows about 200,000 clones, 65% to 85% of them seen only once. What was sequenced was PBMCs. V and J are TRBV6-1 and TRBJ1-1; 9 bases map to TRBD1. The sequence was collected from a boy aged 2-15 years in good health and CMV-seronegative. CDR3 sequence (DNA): TGTGCCAGCAGGCGGGACAGGGATGGCGCTGAAGCTTTCTTT. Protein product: CASRRDRDGAEAFF.